The table lists the clone carrying this TCR beta chain with many counts. This CDR3 is built from 15 residues. Trimming removed 0 bases from V and 2 bases from J, with 10 bases in between. The germline V gene encodes CDR1 SGHNT and CDR2 YYREEE (reference sequence). TCRdb independently ran MiXCR on the PCR reads; one entry per CDR3 protein. The sample carries around 7,100 distinct CDR3 sequences, around a sixth recorded once. This specimen comes from a study of tumor-infiltrating lymphocytes in oesophageal squamous cell carcinoma. This sequence originates from a male donor with esophageal squamous cell carcinoma. Input material: blood. The chain links TRBV5-4 to TRBJ2-3; the D is unclear. CDR3 in DNA: TGTGCCAGCAGCTTGGCCTACGGAGTCACAGATACGCAGTATTTT. Residues: CASSLAYGVTDTQYF.